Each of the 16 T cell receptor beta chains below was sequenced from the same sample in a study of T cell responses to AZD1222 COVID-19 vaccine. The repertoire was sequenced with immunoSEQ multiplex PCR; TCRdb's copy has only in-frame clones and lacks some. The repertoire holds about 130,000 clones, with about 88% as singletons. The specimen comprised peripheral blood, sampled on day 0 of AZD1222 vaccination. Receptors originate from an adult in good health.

The CDR3 nucleotides are TGTGCCAGCAGCTTGAACGCAGGGAATTCACCCCTCCACTTT. Protein sequence: CASSLNAGNSPLHF. The rearrangement uses TRBV5-6 and TRBJ1-6, with a tentative D call TRBD1 (5 bases). V lost 1 base to trimming and J lost 7 bases, with 9 bases between them. The germline V gene has CDR1 SGHDT and CDR2 YYEEEE. The CDR3 has 14 residues.

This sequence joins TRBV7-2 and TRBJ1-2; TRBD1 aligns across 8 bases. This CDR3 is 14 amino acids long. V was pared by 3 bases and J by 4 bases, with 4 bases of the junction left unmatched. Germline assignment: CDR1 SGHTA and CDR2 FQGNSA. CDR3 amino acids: CASSFNTGGYGYTF. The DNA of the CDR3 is TGTGCCAGCAGCTTTAATACAGGGGGCTATGGCTACACCTTC.

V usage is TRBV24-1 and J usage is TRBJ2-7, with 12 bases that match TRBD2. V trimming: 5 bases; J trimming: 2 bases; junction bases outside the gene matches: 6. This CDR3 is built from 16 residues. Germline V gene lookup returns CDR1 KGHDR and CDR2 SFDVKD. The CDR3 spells CATSVSSGRAPYEQYF. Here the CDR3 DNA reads TGTGCCACCAGTGTGTCTAGCGGGAGGGCTCCCTACGAGCAGTACTTC.

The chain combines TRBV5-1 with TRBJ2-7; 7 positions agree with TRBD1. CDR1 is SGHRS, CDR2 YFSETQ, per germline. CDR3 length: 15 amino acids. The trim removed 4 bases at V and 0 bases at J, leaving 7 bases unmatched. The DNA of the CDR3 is TGCGCCAGCAGCCAAAAACAGGGGAGCTCCTACGAGCAGTACTTC. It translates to CASSQKQGSSYEQYF. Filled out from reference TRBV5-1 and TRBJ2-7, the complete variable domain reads KAGVTQTPRYLIKTRGQQVTLSCSPISGHRSVSWYQQTPGQGLQFLFEYFSETQRNKGNFPGRFSGRQFSNSRSEMNVSTLELGDSALYLCASSQKQGSSYEQYFGPGTRLTVT.

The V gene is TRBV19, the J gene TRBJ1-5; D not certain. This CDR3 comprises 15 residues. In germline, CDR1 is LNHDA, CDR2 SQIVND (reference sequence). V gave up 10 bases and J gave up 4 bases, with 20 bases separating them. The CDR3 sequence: CATLPRAATNQPQHF. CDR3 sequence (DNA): TGTGCCACCCTACCCCGTGCAGCGACTAATCAGCCCCAGCATTTT.

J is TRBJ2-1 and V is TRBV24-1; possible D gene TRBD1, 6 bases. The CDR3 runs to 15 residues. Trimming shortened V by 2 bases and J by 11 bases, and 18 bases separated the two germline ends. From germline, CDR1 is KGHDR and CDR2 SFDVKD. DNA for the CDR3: TGTGCCACCAGTGATTCCTCCATACAGGACAGACAGCAGTTCTTC. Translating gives CATSDSSIQDRQQFF.

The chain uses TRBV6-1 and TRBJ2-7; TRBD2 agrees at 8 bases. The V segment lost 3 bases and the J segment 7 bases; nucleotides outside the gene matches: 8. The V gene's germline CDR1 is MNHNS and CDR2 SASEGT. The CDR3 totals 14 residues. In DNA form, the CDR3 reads TGTGCCAGCAGTGAGGCGGGAGGAGAATATGAGCAGTACTTC. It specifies CASSEAGGEYEQYF.

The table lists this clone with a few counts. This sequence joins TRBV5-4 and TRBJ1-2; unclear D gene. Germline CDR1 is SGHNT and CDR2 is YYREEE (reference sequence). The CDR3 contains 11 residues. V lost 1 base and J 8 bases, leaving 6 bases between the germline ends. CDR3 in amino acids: CASSLTGGYTF. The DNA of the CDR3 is TGTGCCAGCAGCTTGACGGGCGGCTACACCTTC.

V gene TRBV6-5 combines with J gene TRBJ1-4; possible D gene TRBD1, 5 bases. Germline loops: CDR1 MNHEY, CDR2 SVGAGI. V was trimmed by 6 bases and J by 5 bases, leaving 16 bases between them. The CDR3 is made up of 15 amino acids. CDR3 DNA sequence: TGTGCCAGCAGAACCGGGGGTAGGGGCAATGAAAAACTGTTTTTT. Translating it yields CASRTGGRGNEKLFF.

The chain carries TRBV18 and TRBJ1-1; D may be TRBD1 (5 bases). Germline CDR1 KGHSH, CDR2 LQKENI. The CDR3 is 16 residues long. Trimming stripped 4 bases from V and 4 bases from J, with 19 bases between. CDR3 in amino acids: CASSQMNPGVGTEAFF. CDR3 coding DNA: TGTGCCAGCTCACAAATGAATCCGGGGGTCGGCACTGAAGCTTTCTTT.

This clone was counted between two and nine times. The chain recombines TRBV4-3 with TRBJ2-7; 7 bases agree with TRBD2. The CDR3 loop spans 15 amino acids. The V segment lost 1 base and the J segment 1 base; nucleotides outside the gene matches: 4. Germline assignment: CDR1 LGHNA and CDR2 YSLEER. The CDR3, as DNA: TGCGCCAGCAGCCAAGGCGCCGGGGGGTCCTACGAGCAGTACTTC. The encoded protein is CASSQGAGGSYEQYF.

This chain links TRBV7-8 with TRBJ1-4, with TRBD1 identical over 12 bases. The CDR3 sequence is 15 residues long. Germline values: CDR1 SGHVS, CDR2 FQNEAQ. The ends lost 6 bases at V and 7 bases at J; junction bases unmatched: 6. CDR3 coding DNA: TGTGCCAGCAGTCGGGACAGGGGGCGAAGTGAAAAACTGTTTTTT. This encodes CASSRDRGRSEKLFF.

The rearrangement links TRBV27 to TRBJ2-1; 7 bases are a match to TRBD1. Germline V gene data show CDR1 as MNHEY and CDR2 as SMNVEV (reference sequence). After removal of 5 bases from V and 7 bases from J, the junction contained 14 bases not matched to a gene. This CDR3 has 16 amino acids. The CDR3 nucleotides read TGTGCCAGCAGTACCGCCGGACAGGTCCCACTTAATGAGCAGTTCTTC. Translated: CASSTAGQVPLNEQFF.

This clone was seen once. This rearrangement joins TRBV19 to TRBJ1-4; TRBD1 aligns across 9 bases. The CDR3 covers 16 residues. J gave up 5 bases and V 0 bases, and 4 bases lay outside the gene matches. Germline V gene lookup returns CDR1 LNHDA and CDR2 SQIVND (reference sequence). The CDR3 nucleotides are TGTGCCAGTAGTATAGACGGGACAGGGCGGAATGAAAAACTGTTTTTT. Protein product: CASSIDGTGRNEKLFF. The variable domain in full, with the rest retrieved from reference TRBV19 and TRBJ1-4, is DGGITQSPKYLFRKEGQNVTLSCEQNLNHDAMYWYRQDPGQGLRLIYYSQIVNDFQKGDIAEGYSVSREKKESFPLTVTSAQKNPTAFYLCASSIDGTGRNEKLFFGSGTQLSVL.

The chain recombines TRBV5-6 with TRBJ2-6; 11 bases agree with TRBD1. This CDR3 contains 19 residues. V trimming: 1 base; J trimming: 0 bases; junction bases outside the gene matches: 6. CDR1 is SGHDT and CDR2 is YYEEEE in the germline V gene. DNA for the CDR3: TGTGCCAGCAGCTTGTTCGGGACAGGGGGTCCCTCTGGGGCCAACGTCCTGACTTTC. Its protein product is CASSLFGTGGPSGANVLTF.

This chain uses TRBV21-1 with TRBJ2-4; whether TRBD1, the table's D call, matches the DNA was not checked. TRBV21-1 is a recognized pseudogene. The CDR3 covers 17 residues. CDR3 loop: CARKATGQSKDKNIQYF. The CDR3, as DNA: TGTGCCAGGAAGGCGACAGGGCAATCTAAGGACAAAAACATTCAGTACTTC.